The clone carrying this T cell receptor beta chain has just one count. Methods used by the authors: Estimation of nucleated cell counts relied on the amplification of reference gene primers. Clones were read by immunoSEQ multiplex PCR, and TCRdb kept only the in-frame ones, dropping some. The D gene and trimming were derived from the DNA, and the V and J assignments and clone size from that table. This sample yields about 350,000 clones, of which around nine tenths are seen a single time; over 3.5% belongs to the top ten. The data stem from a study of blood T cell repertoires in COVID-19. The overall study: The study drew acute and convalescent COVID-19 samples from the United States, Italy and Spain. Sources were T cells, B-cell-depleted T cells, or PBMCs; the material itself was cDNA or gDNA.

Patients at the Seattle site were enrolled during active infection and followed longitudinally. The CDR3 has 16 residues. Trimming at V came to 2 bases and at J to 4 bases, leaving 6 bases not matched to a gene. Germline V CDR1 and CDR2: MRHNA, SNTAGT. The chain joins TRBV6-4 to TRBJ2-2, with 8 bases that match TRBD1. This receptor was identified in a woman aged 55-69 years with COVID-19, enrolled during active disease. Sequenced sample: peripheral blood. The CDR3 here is CASSDLGQGRTGELFF. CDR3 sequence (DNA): TGTGCCAGCAGTGACCTCGGACAGGGCCGCACCGGGGAGCTGTTTTTT.